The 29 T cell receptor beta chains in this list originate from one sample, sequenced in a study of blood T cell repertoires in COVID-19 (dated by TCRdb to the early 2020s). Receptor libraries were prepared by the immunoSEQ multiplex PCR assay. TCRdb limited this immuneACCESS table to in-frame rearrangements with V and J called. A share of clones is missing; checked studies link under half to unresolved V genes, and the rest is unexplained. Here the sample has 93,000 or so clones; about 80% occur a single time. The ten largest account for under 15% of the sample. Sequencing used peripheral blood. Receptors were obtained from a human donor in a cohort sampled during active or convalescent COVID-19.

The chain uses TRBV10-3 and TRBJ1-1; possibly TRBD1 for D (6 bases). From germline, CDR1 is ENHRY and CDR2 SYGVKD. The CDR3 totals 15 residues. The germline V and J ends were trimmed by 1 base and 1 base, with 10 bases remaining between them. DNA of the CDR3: TGTGCCATCAGTGAGTGGGGGGGCCGGAACACTGAAGCTTTCTTT. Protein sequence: CAISEWGGRNTEAFF.

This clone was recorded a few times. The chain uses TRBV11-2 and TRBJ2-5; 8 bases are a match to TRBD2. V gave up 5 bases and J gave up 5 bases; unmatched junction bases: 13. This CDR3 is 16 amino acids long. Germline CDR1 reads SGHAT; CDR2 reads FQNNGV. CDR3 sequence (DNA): TGTGCCAGCAGCCGAGGCGGGGGGTCCCTCTGGGAGACCCAGTACTTC. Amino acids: CASSRGGGSLWETQYF.

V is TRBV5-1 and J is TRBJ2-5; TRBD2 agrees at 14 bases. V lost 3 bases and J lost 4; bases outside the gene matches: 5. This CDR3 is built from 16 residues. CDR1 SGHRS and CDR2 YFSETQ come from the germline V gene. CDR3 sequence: CASSSVTSGGGETQYF. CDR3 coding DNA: TGCGCCAGCAGCTCGGTGACTAGCGGGGGGGGAGAGACCCAGTACTTC. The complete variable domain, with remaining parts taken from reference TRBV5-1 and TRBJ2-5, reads KAGVTQTPRYLIKTRGQQVTLSCSPISGHRSVSWYQQTPGQGLQFLFEYFSETQRNKGNFPGRFSGRQFSNSRSEMNVSTLELGDSALYLCASSSVTSGGGETQYFGPGTRLLVL.

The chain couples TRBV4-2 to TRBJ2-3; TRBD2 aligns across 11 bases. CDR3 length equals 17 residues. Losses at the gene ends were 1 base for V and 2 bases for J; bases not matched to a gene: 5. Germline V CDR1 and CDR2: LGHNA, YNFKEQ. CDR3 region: CASSQGLAGTNTDTQYF. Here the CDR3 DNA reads TGTGCCAGCAGCCAAGGACTAGCGGGGACAAACACAGATACGCAGTATTTT.

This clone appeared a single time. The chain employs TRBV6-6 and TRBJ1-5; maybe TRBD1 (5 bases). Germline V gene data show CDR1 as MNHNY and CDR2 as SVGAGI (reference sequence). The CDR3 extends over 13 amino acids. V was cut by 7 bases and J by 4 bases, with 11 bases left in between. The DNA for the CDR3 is TGTGCCAGCAACACAGGTAATAATCAGCCCCAGCATTTT. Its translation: CASNTGNNQPQHF.

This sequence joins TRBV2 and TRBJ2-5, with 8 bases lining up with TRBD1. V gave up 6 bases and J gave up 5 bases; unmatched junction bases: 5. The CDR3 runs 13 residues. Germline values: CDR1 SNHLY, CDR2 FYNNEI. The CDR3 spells CASRQGAWETQYF. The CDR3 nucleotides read TGTGCCAGCAGGCAGGGGGCCTGGGAGACCCAGTACTTC.

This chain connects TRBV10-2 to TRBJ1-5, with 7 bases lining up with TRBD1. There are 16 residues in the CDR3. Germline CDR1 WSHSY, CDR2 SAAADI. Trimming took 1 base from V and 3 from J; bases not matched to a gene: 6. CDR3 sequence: CASSEFSGGFNQPQHF. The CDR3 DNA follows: TGCGCCAGCAGTGAGTTCTCAGGGGGGTTCAATCAGCCCCAGCATTTT.

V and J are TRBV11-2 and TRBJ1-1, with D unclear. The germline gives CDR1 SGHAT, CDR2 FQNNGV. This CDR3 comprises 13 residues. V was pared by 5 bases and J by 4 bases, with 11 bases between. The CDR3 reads CASSRQASTEAFF. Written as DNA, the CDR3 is TGTGCCAGCAGCCGTCAGGCGAGCACTGAAGCTTTCTTT.

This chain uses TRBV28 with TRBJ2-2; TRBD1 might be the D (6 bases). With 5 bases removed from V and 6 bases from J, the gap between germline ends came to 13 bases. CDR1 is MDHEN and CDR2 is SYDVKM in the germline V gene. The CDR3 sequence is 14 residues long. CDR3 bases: TGTGCCAGCAGTCGTCAGGGGTCGTCCGGGGAGCTGTTTTTT. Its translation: CASSRQGSSGELFF.

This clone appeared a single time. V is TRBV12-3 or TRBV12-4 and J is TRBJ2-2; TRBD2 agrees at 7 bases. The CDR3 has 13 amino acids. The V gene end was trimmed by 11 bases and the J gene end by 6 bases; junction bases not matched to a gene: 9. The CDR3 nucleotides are TGTGCCGGGGCGATACGGGGGGCCGGGGAGCTGTTTTTT. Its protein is CAGAIRGAGELFF.

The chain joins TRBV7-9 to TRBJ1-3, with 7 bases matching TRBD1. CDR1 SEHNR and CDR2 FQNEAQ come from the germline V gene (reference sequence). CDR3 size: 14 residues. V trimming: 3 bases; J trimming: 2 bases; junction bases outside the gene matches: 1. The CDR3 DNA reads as TGTGCCAGCAGCTTCGACAGGGCTGGAAACACCATATATTTT. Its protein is CASSFDRAGNTIYF.

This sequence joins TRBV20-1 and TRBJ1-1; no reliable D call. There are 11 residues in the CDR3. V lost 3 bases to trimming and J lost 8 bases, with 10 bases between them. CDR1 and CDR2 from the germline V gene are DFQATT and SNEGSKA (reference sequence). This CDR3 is CSASGHEEAFF. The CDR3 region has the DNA TGCAGTGCTAGTGGCCACGAGGAAGCTTTCTTT.

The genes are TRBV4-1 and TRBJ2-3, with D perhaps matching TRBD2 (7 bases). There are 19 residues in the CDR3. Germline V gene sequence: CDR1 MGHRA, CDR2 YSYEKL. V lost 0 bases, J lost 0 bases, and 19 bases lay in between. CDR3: CASSQDESPGGLSTDTQYF. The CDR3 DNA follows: TGCGCCAGCAGCCAAGATGAATCCCCCGGGGGGCTGAGCACAGATACGCAGTATTTT.

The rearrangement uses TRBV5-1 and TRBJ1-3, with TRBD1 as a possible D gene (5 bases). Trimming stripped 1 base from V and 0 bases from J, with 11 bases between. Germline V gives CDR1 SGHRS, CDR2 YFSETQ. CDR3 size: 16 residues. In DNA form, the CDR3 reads TGCGCCAGCAGCTTGTGGGGGGAGAGCTCTGGAAACACCATATATTTT. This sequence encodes CASSLWGESSGNTIYF.

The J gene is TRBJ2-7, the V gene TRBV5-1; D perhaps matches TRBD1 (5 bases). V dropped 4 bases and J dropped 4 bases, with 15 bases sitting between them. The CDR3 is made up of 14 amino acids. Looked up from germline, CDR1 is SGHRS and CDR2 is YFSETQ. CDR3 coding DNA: TGCGCCAGCAGCCAGGATGGACAAACTTACGAGCAGTACTTC. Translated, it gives CASSQDGQTYEQYF.

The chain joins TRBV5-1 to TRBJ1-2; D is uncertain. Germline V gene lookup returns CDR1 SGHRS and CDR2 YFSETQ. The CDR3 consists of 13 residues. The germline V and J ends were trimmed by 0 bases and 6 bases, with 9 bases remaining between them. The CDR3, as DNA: TGCGCCAGCAGCTTGGTTCTAGGAGATGGCTACACCTTC. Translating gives CASSLVLGDGYTF.

The CDR3 sequence: CAIRPRGTSDTQYF. CDR3 bases: TGTGCCATCAGACCGCGTGGGACTAGCGATACGCAGTATTTT. The rearrangement links TRBV10-3 to TRBJ2-3; TRBD2 agrees at 9 bases. The germline gives CDR1 ENHRY, CDR2 SYGVKD. There are 14 residues in the CDR3. Unmatched junction bases numbered 7, after V lost 6 bases and J lost 6 bases.

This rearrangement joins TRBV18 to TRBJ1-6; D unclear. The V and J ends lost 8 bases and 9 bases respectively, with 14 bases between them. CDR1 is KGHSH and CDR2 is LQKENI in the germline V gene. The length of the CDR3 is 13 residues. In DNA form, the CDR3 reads TGTGCCAGCCGAGAGGGTATTGGTTCACCCCTCCACTTT. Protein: CASREGIGSPLHF.

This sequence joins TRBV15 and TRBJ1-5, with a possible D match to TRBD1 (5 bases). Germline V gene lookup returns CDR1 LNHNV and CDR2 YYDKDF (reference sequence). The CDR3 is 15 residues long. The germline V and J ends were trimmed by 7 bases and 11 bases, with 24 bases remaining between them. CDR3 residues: CATNIPTGDQQSQHF. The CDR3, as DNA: TGTGCCACCAATATCCCTACAGGTGACCAACAGTCCCAGCATTTT.

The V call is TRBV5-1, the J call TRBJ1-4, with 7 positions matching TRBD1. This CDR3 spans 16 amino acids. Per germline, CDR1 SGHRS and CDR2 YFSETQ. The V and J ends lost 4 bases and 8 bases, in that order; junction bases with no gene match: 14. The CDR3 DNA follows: TGCGCCAGCAGCCTATCTCCGACAGGGACTCGCGAAAAACTGTTTTTT. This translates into CASSLSPTGTREKLFF.

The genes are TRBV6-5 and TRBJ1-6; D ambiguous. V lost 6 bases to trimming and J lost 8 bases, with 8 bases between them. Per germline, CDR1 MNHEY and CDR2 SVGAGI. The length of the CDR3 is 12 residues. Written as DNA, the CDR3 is TGTGCCAGCAGCTTACAGTATTCACCCCTCCACTTT. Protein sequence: CASSLQYSPLHF.

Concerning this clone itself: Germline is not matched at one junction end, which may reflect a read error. The CDR3 sequence: CASNLEGQGDMQYF. CDR3 in DNA: TGTGCCAGCAATTTGGAGGGACAGGGAGATATGCAGTATTTT. This rearrangement joins TRBV28 to TRBJ2-3; 9 positions match TRBD1. The V gene's germline CDR1 is MDHEN and CDR2 SYDVKM. The CDR3 spans 14 residues.

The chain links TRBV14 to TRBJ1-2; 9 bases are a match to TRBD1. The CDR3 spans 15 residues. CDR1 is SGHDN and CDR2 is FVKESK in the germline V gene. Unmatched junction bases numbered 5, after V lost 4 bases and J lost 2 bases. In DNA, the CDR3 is TGTGCCAGCAGCCTGAACAGGGGGCCAAACTATGGCTACACCTTC. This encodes CASSLNRGPNYGYTF.

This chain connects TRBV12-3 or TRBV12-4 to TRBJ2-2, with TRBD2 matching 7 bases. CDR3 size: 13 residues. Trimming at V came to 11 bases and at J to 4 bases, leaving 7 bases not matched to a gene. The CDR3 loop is CAAGRGTTGELFF. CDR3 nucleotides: TGTGCCGCCGGGCGGGGGACCACCGGGGAGCTGTTTTTT.

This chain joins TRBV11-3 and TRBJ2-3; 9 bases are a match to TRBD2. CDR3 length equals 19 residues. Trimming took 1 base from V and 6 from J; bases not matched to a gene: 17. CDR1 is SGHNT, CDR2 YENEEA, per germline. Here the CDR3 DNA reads TGTGCCAGCAGCTTAGTGGGGGAGGTTAGCGGGAGCCTCCCCGATACGCAGTATTTT. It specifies CASSLVGEVSGSLPDTQYF.

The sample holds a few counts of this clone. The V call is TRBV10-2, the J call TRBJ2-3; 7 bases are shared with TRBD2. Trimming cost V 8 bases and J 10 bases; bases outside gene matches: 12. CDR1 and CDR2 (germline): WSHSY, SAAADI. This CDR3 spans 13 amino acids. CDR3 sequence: CASRRGTTRAQYF. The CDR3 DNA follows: TGCGCCAGCCGGCGGGGGACGACCCGGGCGCAGTATTTT.

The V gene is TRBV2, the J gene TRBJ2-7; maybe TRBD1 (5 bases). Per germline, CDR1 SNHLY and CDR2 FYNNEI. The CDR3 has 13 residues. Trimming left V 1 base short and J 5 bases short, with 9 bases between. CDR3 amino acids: CASSEGREHEQYF. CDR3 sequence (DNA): TGTGCCAGCAGTGAAGGCAGGGAACACGAGCAGTACTTC.

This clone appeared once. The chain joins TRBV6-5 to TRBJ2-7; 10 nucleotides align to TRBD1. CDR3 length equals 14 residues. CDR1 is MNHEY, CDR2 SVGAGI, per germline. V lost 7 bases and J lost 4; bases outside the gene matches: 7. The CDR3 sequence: CASTRTGGLYEQYF. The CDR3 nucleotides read TGTGCCAGCACTCGGACAGGGGGGCTATACGAGCAGTACTTC.

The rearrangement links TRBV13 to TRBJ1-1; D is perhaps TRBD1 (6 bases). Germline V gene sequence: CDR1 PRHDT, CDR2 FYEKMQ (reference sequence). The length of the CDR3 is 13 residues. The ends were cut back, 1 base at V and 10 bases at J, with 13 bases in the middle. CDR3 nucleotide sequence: TGTGCCAGCAGCTTAGCTAAAACAGGGAGAGCTTTCTTT. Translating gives CASSLAKTGRAFF.